A single sample is the source of the 23 T cell receptor beta chains below, sequenced in a study of early T cells in non-severe SARS-CoV-2 infection. Using its own MiXCR run on the 5' RACE reads, TCRdb lists one record per CDR3 protein. In the table there are approximately 56,000 distinct CDR3 sequences, roughly 16% of which are singletons. This sample comprised whole blood, obtained at baseline. Every receptor here comes from an adult who was a healthcare worker with PCR-confirmed SARS-CoV-2 infection or an uninfected control (not recorded which).

The chain links TRBV6-1 to TRBJ2-4; D might be TRBD2 (7 bases). The CDR3 contains 15 residues. The V and J ends lost 5 bases and 9 bases respectively, with 20 bases between them. Germline V gene data show CDR1 as MNHNS and CDR2 as SASEGT. CDR3 in amino acids: CASSFPQSRGGIQYF. The CDR3 DNA reads TGTGCCAGCAGTTTTCCCCAGAGTAGGGGGGGCATTCAGTACTTC.

The genes are TRBV7-2 and TRBJ2-2; D not resolved. Germline-derived CDR1 and CDR2 are SGHTA and FQGNSA. This CDR3 has 13 amino acids. The V and J ends lost 3 bases and 4 bases respectively, with 6 bases between them. The CDR3 bases are TGTGCCAGCAGCTTTGGGGTCACCGGGGAGCTGTTTTTT. Amino acid sequence: CASSFGVTGELFF.

The count of this clonotype is one. The chain employs TRBV28 and TRBJ2-3; 11 bases map to TRBD2. There are 14 residues in the CDR3. V lost 8 bases, J lost 10 bases, and 11 bases stayed unmatched. The germline V gene encodes CDR1 MDHEN and CDR2 SYDVKM. The CDR3 nucleotides read TGTGCCAGCTCCACACTAGCGGGAGCTACTCCGCAGTATTTT. It specifies CASSTLAGATPQYF.

This clonotype was detected a few times. The V call is TRBV3-1, the J call TRBJ2-7; D is unresolved. The CDR3 contains 13 residues. Trimming pared 4 bases from V and 1 base from J, leaving 8 bases between. Looked up from germline, CDR1 is LGHDT and CDR2 is YNNKEL (reference sequence). The CDR3 DNA is TGTGCCAGCAGCCCCGACACATCCTACGAGCAGTACTTC. It specifies CASSPDTSYEQYF.

This clonotype was observed many times. The chain links TRBV3-1 to TRBJ1-4; 7 bases align to TRBD1. After removal of 4 bases from V and 5 bases from J, the junction contained 13 bases not matched to a gene. The CDR3 is 17 residues long. CDR1 is LGHDT, CDR2 YNNKEL, per germline (reference sequence). The CDR3: CASSRGTARLRNEKLFF. The CDR3 bases are TGTGCCAGCAGCCGGGGGACAGCACGACTGAGGAATGAAAAACTGTTTTTT. Full variable domain (missing parts from reference TRBV3-1 and TRBJ1-4): DTAVSQTPKYLVTQMGNDKSIKCEQNLGHDTMYWYKQDSKKFLKIMFSYNNKELIINETVPNRFSPKSPDKAHLNLHINSLELGDSAVYFCASSRGTARLRNEKLFFGSGTQLSVL.

This clonotype appeared many times. In nucleotides, the CDR3 is TGTGCCAGCAGCTTACTAGCGGGGAACAATGAGCAGTTCTTC. Protein product: CASSLLAGNNEQFF. This chain uses TRBV7-3 with TRBJ2-1; TRBD2 matches at 9 bases. Trimming at V came to 2 bases and at J to 5 bases, leaving 1 base not matched to a gene. Germline V CDR1 and CDR2: SGHTA, FQGTGA. The CDR3 runs 14 residues.

V and J are TRBV20-1 and TRBJ2-7; 7 positions agree with TRBD1. V gave up 3 bases and J gave up 5 bases; unmatched junction bases: 7. CDR1 and CDR2 from the germline V gene are DFQATT and SNEGSKA (reference sequence). The CDR3 spans 13 residues. The chain's CDR3 is CSASRQGRDEQYF. The CDR3 region has the DNA TGCAGTGCTAGCCGACAGGGTCGGGACGAGCAGTACTTC.

The sample holds a few counts of this clonotype. This chain uses TRBV6-5 with TRBJ2-7, with TRBD2 matching over 11 bases. The CDR3 is 15 amino acids. Looked up from germline, CDR1 is MNHEY and CDR2 is SVGAGI. V shed 0 bases and J 2 bases; nucleotides not matched to a gene: 0. This CDR3 is CASSYSTSGAYEQYF. CDR3 bases: TGTGCCAGCAGTTACTCGACTAGCGGGGCCTACGAGCAGTACTTC.

This clonotype was seen a handful of times. As DNA, the CDR3 is TGTGCCAGCAGTCCTTCGTCAGGGGAACGGGGTTTGGGGGAGCAGTACTTC. This translates into CASSPSSGERGLGEQYF. The chain carries TRBV27 and TRBJ2-7, with D perhaps matching TRBD1 (6 bases). Germline loops: CDR1 MNHEY, CDR2 SMNVEV (reference sequence). This CDR3 is 17 amino acids long. Trimming took 5 bases from V and 7 from J, leaving 27 bases between them.

The V call is TRBV3-1, the J call TRBJ1-3; D is undetermined. The V end lost 4 bases, the J end lost 0 bases, and 22 bases lay between the germline ends. Per the germline V gene, CDR1 is LGHDT and CDR2 is YNNKEL (reference sequence). This CDR3 is 19 amino acids long. The CDR3 sequence is CASSPARPQSGRSGNTIYF. The CDR3 nucleotides read TGTGCCAGCAGCCCTGCGCGCCCGCAGTCCGGCCGCTCTGGAAACACCATATATTTT.

The gene calls are TRBV28 and TRBJ1-1, with D possibly TRBD1 on 5 matching bases. V lost 6 bases and J lost 11, with 16 bases in between. CDR1 is MDHEN, CDR2 SYDVKM, per germline. There are 12 residues in the CDR3. CDR3 nucleotide sequence: TGTGCCAGCAGATCGACAGCCCGGGCGGCTTTCTTT. As protein: CASRSTARAAFF. The full variable domain, in which reference TRBV28 and TRBJ1-1 provide the parts outside the CDR3, is DVKVTQSSRYLVKRTGEKVFLECVQDMDHENMFWYRQDPGLGLRLIYFSYDVKMKEKGDIPEGYSVSREKKERFSLILESASTNQTSMYLCASRSTARAAFFGQGTRLTVV.

This clonotype was counted only a few times. V is TRBV5-1 and J is TRBJ2-5; D not certain. The germline V gene has CDR1 SGHRS and CDR2 YFSETQ. The CDR3 covers 13 residues. V was shortened by 4 bases and J by 5 bases, with 12 bases between the two germline ends. The CDR3 loop is CASSPSDGETQYF. The DNA of the CDR3 is TGCGCCAGCAGCCCCTCCGACGGGGAGACCCAGTACTTC. Supplemented by reference TRBV5-1 and TRBJ2-5, the full variable domain reads KAGVTQTPRYLIKTRGQQVTLSCSPISGHRSVSWYQQTPGQGLQFLFEYFSETQRNKGNFPGRFSGRQFSNSRSEMNVSTLELGDSALYLCASSPSDGETQYFGPGTRLLVL.

This clonotype has ten or more counts. The V gene is TRBV2, the J gene TRBJ2-7; 10 nucleotides align to TRBD2. J was trimmed by 4 bases and V by 5 bases; bases with no gene match: 8. Per germline, CDR1 SNHLY and CDR2 FYNNEI. The CDR3 loop spans 15 amino acids. The CDR3 DNA reads as TGTGCCAGCAGTAGCGTCCTAGCGGGAGATTACGAGCAGTACTTC. This translates into CASSSVLAGDYEQYF.

In its sample, this clonotype was seen many times. V usage is TRBV6-1 and J usage is TRBJ2-7; 11 bases map to TRBD2. Trimming at V came to 7 bases and at J to 6 bases, leaving 8 bases not matched to a gene. Germline V gives CDR1 MNHNS, CDR2 SASEGT. This CDR3 contains 14 residues. The CDR3 bases are TGTGCCAGCATGATACTAGCGGGAGTGAGCGAGCAGTACTTC. It yields the protein CASMILAGVSEQYF.

This clonotype was recorded many times. The chain couples TRBV27 to TRBJ2-1; TRBD2 aligns across 8 bases. The ends lost 8 bases at V and 8 bases at J; junction bases unmatched: 8. This CDR3 has 13 amino acids. CDR1 and CDR2 (germline): MNHEY, SMNVEV (reference sequence). The DNA for the CDR3 is TGTGCCAGCCGAATTAGCGGGGTCGATGAGCAGTTCTTC. Translated: CASRISGVDEQFF.

The sample holds many counts of this clonotype. The V and J genes are TRBV3-1 and TRBJ2-1, with TRBD1 identical over 11 bases. The CDR3 runs to 16 residues. Losses at the gene ends were 2 bases for V and 5 bases for J; bases not matched to a gene: 5. Germline assignment: CDR1 LGHDT and CDR2 YNNKEL (reference sequence). Here the CDR3 DNA reads TGTGCCAGCAGCCAATGGGGACAGGGGGTGGACAATGAGCAGTTCTTC. Translated, it gives CASSQWGQGVDNEQFF.

This clonotype was found a few times. This chain joins TRBV6-4 and TRBJ1-6; D call uncertain. Germline V lookup: CDR1 MRHNA, CDR2 SNTAGT. V dropped 8 bases and J dropped 6 bases, with 11 bases sitting between them. The CDR3 extends over 13 amino acids. Here the CDR3 DNA reads TGTGCCAGCCTGAGGCAGTTTAATTCACCCCTCCACTTT. This encodes CASLRQFNSPLHF.

The V and J genes are TRBV11-2 and TRBJ1-3; no firm D call. Germline V gene lookup returns CDR1 SGHAT and CDR2 FQNNGV. CDR3 length equals 13 residues. The V and J ends lost 5 bases and 4 bases respectively, with 9 bases between them. This CDR3 reads CASSLLAGNTIYF. The CDR3 DNA follows: TGTGCCAGCAGCCTCCTGGCGGGAAACACCATATATTTT.

This clonotype has a count of ten or more. The chain combines TRBV10-3 with TRBJ2-1; maybe TRBD2 (6 bases). Between the trimmed V and J ends, which lost 7 bases and 6 bases, there was a span of 16 bases. This CDR3 has 14 residues. CDR1 and CDR2 (germline): ENHRY, SYGVKD. The CDR3 coding sequence is TGTGCCATCAACGGCGGGGAAGGTGTCAATGAGCAGTTCTTC. This sequence encodes CAINGGEGVNEQFF.

This clonotype appeared many times. The chain couples TRBV7-6 to TRBJ2-2; weak D call: TRBD2 (6 bases). The CDR3 totals 13 residues. V gave up 5 bases and J gave up 6 bases, with 10 bases separating them. Germline values: CDR1 SGHVS, CDR2 FNYEAQ. This CDR3 is CASSLSGPGELFF. The CDR3 DNA reads as TGTGCCAGCAGCCTCAGCGGGCCCGGGGAGCTGTTTTTT.

This clonotype has ten or more counts. This rearrangement joins TRBV7-8 to TRBJ2-7; maybe TRBD1 (5 bases). With 3 bases removed from V and 2 bases from J, the gap between germline ends came to 26 bases. In germline, CDR1 is SGHVS, CDR2 FQNEAQ. The CDR3 has 19 residues. CDR3 region: CASSFTPPDPRQITYEQYF. The CDR3, as DNA: TGTGCCAGCAGCTTTACCCCACCGGACCCGAGACAGATTACCTACGAGCAGTACTTC.

The chain employs TRBV11-2 and TRBJ2-5; no firm D call. With 3 bases removed from V and 2 bases from J, the gap between germline ends came to 13 bases. Germline values: CDR1 SGHAT, CDR2 FQNNGV. This CDR3 comprises 15 residues. The CDR3 nucleotides read TGTGCCAGCAGCTTGAGTGTTCTGAATCAAGAGACCCAGTACTTC. Translated, it gives CASSLSVLNQETQYF. Using reference TRBV11-2 and TRBJ2-5 for the parts outside the CDR3, the full variable domain is EAGVAQSPRYKIIEKRQSVAFWCNPISGHATLYWYQQILGQGPKLLIQFQNNGVVDDSQLPKDRFSAERLKGVDSTLKIQPAKLEDSAVYLCASSLSVLNQETQYFGPGTRLLVL.

This clonotype has only a few counts. The chain combines TRBV21-1 with TRBJ2-2; the table's D call, TRBD2, was not checked against the DNA. TRBV21-1 is a listed pseudogene. The CDR3 is 19 amino acids. The CDR3 loop reads CASSKKGRLAGGPGGELFF. The CDR3, as DNA: TGTGCCAGCAGCAAAAAGGGTCGACTAGCGGGAGGGCCAGGCGGGGAGCTGTTTTTT.